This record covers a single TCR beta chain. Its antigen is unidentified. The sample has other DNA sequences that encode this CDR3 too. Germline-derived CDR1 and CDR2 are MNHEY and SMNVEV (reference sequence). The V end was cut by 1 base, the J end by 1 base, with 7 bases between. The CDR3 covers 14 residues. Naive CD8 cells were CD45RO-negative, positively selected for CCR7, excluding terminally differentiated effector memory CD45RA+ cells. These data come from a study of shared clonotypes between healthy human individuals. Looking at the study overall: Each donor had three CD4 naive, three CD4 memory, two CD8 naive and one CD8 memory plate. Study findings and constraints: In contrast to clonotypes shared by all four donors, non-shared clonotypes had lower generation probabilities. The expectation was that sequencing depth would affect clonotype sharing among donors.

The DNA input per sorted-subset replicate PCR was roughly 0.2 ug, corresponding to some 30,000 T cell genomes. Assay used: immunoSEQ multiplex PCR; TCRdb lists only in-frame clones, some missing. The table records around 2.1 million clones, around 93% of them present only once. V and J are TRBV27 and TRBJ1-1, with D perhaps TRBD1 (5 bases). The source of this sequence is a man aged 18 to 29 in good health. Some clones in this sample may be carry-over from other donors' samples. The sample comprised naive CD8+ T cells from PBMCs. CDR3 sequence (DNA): TGTGCCAGCAGTTTATGGGGGGGGAACACTGAAGCTTTCTTT. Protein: CASSLWGGNTEAFF.